Listed below are T cell receptor beta chains from one sample, sequenced in a study of shared clonotypes between healthy human individuals. This table comes from immunoSEQ multiplex PCR, and its TCRdb copy is limited to in-frame clones, with some not included. Found here are roughly 1,600,000 clones, less than 99% of them singletons; the top ten hold about 0.4%. The specimen was naive CD4+ T cells sorted from blood. These receptors were collected from a man between 25 and 39 years old in good health. CDR3s include the opening cysteine and the closing phenylalanine or tryptophan.

j_call v_call cdr3_aa
TRBJ1-1 TRBV6-5 CASSLRGLNTEAFF
TRBJ2-7 TRBV7-2 CASSVGYEQYF
TRBJ2-2 TRBV7-8 CASSIWGRTGELFF
TRBJ2-5 TRBV5-1 CASSLAREGGTQYF
TRBJ1-1 TRBV28 CASRSGQGFTEAFF
TRBJ1-1 TRBV6-1 CASSGVGDTEAFF
TRBJ1-4 TRBV4-1 CASSQPPGQGTTNEKLFF
TRBJ2-3 TRBV5-1 CASRVSGPRSTDTQYF
TRBJ2-7 TRBV9 CASSATGQTSYEQYF
TRBJ1-1 TRBV19 CASNNRVSKNTEAFF
TRBJ2-3 TRBV20-1 CSARLTDTQYF
TRBJ1-1 TRBV7-9 CASSPRSTLGNTEAFF
TRBJ1-2 TRBV18 CASWSGNTNYGYTF
TRBJ1-3 TRBV19 CASILRAHFGNTIYF
TRBJ1-5 TRBV4-3 CASTRRHPSNQPQHF
TRBJ2-1 TRBV21-1 CASSQGLSSYNEQFF
TRBJ2-5 TRBV6-5 CASRGQGSQYF
TRBJ2-5 TRBV5-1 CASSTLGLAGGIQETQYF
TRBJ1-5 TRBV10-3 CAIKPGTGSNQPQHF
TRBJ2-3 TRBV29-1 CSVNQPTDTQYF
TRBJ2-2 TRBV5-8 CASSSIWTSNYPGELFF
TRBJ1-5 TRBV7-9 CASSLESDQPQHF
TRBJ1-1 TRBV7-3 CASSTGTGTEAFF
TRBJ2-7 TRBV7-9 CASSFKAYEQYF
TRBJ2-3 TRBV5-4 CASSSQLAADTQYF
TRBJ1-2 TRBV4-2 CASSQEGSGDYGYTF
TRBJ2-1 TRBV11-3 CASSLVGQPEQFF
TRBJ2-3 TRBV28 CASSLTHPLRDTQYF
TRBJ2-7 TRBV25-1 CASSTRRLPPGDEQYF
TRBJ2-1 TRBV6-5 CASGPTPNNEQFF
TRBJ1-1 TRBV6-1 CASSEGGTEAFF
TRBJ1-1 TRBV27 CASSLSGRRNTEAFF
TRBJ2-7 TRBV5-4 CASSAGGPPDEQYF
TRBJ1-1 TRBV5-1 CASSLVQGIGETEAFF
TRBJ1-2 TRBV25-1 CASSRKGAWDGYTF
TRBJ2-7 TRBV27 CATRTGGQDEQYF
TRBJ1-2 TRBV6-1 CASSEARYGYTF
TRBJ2-1 TRBV6-5 CASRNRDRGRNEQFF
TRBJ2-2 TRBV18 CASSQTGTVNTGELFF
TRBJ2-7 TRBV27 CASSFYRYDEQYF
TRBJ2-3 TRBV27 CASSLHLSGRALDTQYF
TRBJ2-2 TRBV5-4 CASSLAGVPTGELFF
TRBJ1-3 TRBV7-2 CASSFRDGNTIYF
TRBJ2-2 TRBV25-1 CASSESRGGPGELFF
TRBJ2-7 TRBV28 CASSPSGGAGRRWQYF
TRBJ1-2 TRBV18 CASSPAGLYGYTF
TRBJ1-2 TRBV7-2 CASSLGAAYGYTF
TRBJ2-1 TRBV25-1 CASSDPRGGSYNEQFF
TRBJ1-5 TRBV19 CASSLRQGNQPQHF
TRBJ2-4 TRBV4-1 CASSPQITGGPYF
TRBJ2-1 TRBV7-2 CASSPTGNEQFF
TRBJ2-3 TRBV6-1 CASSPRTVTDTQYF
TRBJ1-5 TRBV6-1 CASSGLAGGRNQPQHF
TRBJ2-7 TRBV9 CASSPPGGGDEQYF